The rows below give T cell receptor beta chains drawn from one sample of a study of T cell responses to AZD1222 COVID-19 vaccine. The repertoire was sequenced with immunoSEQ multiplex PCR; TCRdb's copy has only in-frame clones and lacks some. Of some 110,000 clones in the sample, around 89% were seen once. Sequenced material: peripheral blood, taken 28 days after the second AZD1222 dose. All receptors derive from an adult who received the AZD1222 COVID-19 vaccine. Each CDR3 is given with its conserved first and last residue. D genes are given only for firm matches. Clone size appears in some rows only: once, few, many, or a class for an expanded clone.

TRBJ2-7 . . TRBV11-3 CASSSPLYEGGYEQYF TGTGCCAGCAGTTCACCACTCTATGAGGGGGGCTACGAGCAGTACTTC
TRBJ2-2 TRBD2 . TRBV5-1 CASTSGGRSTGELFF TGCGCCAGCACCTCGGGCGGGAGGAGCACCGGGGAGCTGTTTTTT
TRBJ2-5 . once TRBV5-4 CASSLDPGPETQYF TGTGCCAGCAGCTTGGATCCAGGGCCAGAGACCCAGTACTTC
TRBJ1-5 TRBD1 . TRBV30 CAWSVRTGNQPQHF TGTGCCTGGAGTGTACGGACAGGGAATCAGCCCCAGCATTTT
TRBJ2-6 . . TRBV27 CASSSPSSGANVLTF TGTGCCAGCAGTTCACCGAGCTCTGGGGCCAACGTCCTGACTTTC
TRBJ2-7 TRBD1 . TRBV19 CASSRDRGEEQYF TGTGCCAGTAGTAGAGACAGGGGGGAAGAGCAGTACTTC
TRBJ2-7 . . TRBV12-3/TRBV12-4 CASSLMGEHEQYF TGTGCCAGCAGTTTAATGGGGGAACACGAGCAGTACTTC
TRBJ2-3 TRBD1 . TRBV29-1 CSVGDRGVTDTQYF TGCAGCGTTGGGGACAGGGGGGTCACAGATACGCAGTATTTT
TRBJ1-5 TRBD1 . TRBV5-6 CASSLLTGLNQPQHF TGTGCCAGCAGCTTACTGACAGGGTTAAATCAGCCCCAGCATTTT
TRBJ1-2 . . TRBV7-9 CASSFDLPPYGYTF TGTGCCAGCAGCTTCGACTTACCACCCTATGGCTACACCTTC
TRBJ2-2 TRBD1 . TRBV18 CASSPPSGGSTGELFF TGTGCCAGCTCACCACCGTCAGGGGGATCCACCGGGGAGCTGTTTTTT
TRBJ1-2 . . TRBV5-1 CASSPSVGFGGYTF TGCGCCAGCAGCCCGTCGGTGGGGTTCGGCGGCTACACCTTC
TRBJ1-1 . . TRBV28 CASSLRWAGPEAFF TGTGCCAGCAGTTTACGCTGGGCAGGGCCTGAAGCTTTCTTT
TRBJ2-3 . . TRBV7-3 CASSFRPPTTTGTSTDTQYF TGTGCCAGCAGCTTCAGACCTCCGACAACGACAGGGACTAGCACAGATACGCAGTATTTT
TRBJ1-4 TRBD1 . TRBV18 CASSPPEGATNEKLFF TGTGCCAGCTCACCACCGGAGGGGGCTACTAATGAAAAACTGTTTTTT
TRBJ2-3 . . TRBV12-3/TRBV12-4 CASSLESTDTQYF TGTGCCAGCAGCCTTGAGAGCACAGATACGCAGTATTTT
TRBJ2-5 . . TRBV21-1 CASSKQTSGRAVETQYF TGTGCCAGCAGCAAACAGACTAGCGGGAGGGCCGTAGAGACCCAGTACTTC
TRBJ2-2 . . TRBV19 CASSIARVDTGELFF TGTGCCAGTAGTATCGCCAGGGTGGACACCGGGGAGCTGTTTTTT
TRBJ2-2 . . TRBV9 CASSVTHANTGELFF TGTGCCAGCAGCGTAACCCACGCGAACACCGGGGAGCTGTTTTTT
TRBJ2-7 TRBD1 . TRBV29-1 CSVALGQGVAYEQYF TGCAGCGTTGCACTCGGACAGGGGGTCGCCTACGAGCAGTACTTC
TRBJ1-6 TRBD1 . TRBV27 CASSSKRPTGAPRSSYNSPLHF TGTGCCAGCAGTTCCAAAAGGCCGACAGGGGCCCCTAGGAGCTCCTATAATTCACCCCTCCACTTT
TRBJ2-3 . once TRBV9 CASSVKGRPSTDTQYF TGTGCCAGCAGCGTCAAGGGACGGCCTAGCACAGATACGCAGTATTTT
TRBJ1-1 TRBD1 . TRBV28 CASSFSGQGFAFF TGTGCCAGCAGTTTCTCAGGACAGGGATTCGCTTTCTTT
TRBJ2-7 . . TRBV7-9 CASSPRSGARGDYEQYF TGTGCCAGCAGCCCCAGGTCGGGGGCGCGAGGGGATTACGAGCAGTACTTC
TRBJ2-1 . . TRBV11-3 CASSLRTIGDEQFF TGTGCCAGCAGCTTAAGGACGATCGGCGATGAGCAGTTCTTC
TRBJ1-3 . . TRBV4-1 CASSQDPAHGNTIYF TGCGCCAGCAGCCAAGATCCTGCTCACGGAAACACCATATATTTT
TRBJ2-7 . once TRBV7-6 CASSFKGDGAGHEQYF TGTGCCAGCAGCTTTAAGGGGGACGGGGCTGGCCACGAGCAGTACTTC
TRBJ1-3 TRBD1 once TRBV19 CASSTAGTGGNTIYF TGTGCCAGTAGTACAGCGGGGACAGGCGGAAACACCATATATTTT
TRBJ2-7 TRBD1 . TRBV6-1 CASSEIGTVSSYEQYF TGTGCCAGCAGTGAAATTGGGACAGTTAGTTCCTACGAGCAGTACTTC
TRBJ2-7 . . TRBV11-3 CASSLTPSYEQYF TGTGCCAGCAGCTTGACCCCCTCCTACGAGCAGTACTTC
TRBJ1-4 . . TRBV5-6 CASSFRPEEKLFF TGTGCCAGCAGCTTTCGTCCGGAAGAAAAACTGTTTTTT
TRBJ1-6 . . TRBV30 CAWRGGRSPLHF TGTGCCTGGAGGGGGGGCCGGTCACCCCTCCACTTT
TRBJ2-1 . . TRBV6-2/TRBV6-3 CASSYLGDEQFF TGTGCCAGCAGTTACCTTGGCGATGAGCAGTTCTTC
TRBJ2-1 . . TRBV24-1 CATSDLFSEQFF TGTGCCACCAGTGATTTGTTCTCAGAGCAGTTCTTC
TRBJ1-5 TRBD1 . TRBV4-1 CASSQDWTGNNQPQHF TGCGCCAGCAGCCAAGATTGGACAGGGAACAATCAGCCCCAGCATTTT
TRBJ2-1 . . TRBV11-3 CASSLDHSGPSYNEQFF TGTGCCAGCAGCTTAGATCATTCAGGGCCCTCCTACAATGAGCAGTTCTTC
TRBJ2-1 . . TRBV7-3 CASSLGAGSYNEQFF TGTGCCAGCAGCTTAGGGGCAGGCTCCTACAATGAGCAGTTCTTC
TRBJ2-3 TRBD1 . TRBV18 CASSPPGQGGTDTQYF TGTGCCAGCTCACCGCCTGGACAGGGAGGCACAGATACGCAGTATTTT
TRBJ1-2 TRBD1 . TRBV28 CASRDTGGGGYTF TGTGCCAGCAGAGACACAGGGGGCGGGGGCTACACCTTC
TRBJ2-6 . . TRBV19 CASSPSAGANVLTF TGTGCCAGTAGTCCTAGCGCTGGGGCCAACGTCCTGACTTTC
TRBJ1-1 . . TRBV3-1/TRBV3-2 CASSPGQSNTEAFF TGTGCCAGCAGCCCAGGACAGTCGAACACTGAAGCTTTCTTT
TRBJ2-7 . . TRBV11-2 CASSSSKGLDSYEQYF TGTGCCAGCAGCTCCTCCAAGGGACTGGACTCGTACGAGCAGTACTTC
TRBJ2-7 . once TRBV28 CASSFGDMGDYEQYF TGTGCCAGCAGTTTCGGGGACATGGGCGACTACGAGCAGTACTTC
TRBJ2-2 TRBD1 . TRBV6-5 CASSRDRGFRGELFF TGTGCCAGCAGCCGGGACAGGGGGTTTCGGGGGGAGCTGTTTTTT
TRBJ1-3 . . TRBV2 CASTLGTGNTIYF TGTGCCAGCACTCTGGGCACTGGAAACACCATATATTTT
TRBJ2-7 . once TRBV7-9 CASSLEGVSYEQYF TGTGCCAGCAGCTTAGAGGGGGTCTCCTACGAGCAGTACTTC
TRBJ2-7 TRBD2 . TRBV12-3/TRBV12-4 CASSLRGTYEQYF TGTGCCAGCAGTTTGCGGGGGACCTACGAGCAGTACTTC
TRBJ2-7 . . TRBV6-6 CASSYVGGPYEQYF TGTGCCAGCAGTTACGTCGGAGGACCATACGAGCAGTACTTC
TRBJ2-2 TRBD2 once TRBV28 CASTLAGGNTGELFF TGTGCCAGCACCTTAGCGGGAGGGAACACCGGGGAGCTGTTTTTT
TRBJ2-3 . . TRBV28 CASSTSDTQYF TGTGCCAGCAGTACATCAGATACGCAGTATTTT